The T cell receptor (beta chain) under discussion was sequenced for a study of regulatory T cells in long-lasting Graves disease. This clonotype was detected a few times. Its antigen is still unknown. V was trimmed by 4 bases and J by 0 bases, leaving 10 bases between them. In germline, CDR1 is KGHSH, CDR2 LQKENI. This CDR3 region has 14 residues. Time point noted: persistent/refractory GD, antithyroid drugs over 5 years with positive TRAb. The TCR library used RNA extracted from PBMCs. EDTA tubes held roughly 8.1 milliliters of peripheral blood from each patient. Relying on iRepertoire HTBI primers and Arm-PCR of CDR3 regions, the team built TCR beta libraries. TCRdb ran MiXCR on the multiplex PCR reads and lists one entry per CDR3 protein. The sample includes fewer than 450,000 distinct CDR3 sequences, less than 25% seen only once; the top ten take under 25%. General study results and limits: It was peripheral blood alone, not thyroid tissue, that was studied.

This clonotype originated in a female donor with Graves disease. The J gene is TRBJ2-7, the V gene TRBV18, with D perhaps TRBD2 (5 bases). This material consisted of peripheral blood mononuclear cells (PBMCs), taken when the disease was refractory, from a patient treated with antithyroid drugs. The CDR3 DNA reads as TGTGCCAGCTCACGGTGGGAGAGCTCCTACGAGCAGTACTTC. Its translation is CASSRWESSYEQYF.